A single sample gave rise to the 23 T cell receptor beta chains below, sequenced in a study of blood T cell repertoires in COVID-19. Measured with immunoSEQ multiplex PCR; TCRdb has only the in-frame clones, and not every one. This repertoire shows some 320,000 clones, around nine tenths found once; its top ten account for roughly 10%. The sample taken for sequencing was peripheral blood. The receptors shown here come from a woman younger than 45 with COVID-19, enrolled during active disease.

The chain links TRBV6-2 or TRBV6-3 to TRBJ1-2; 8 nucleotides align to TRBD1. The CDR3 is 13 residues long. Germline lookup yields CDR1 MNHEY and CDR2 SVGEGT. V dropped 4 bases and J dropped 4; count of bases not matched to a gene: 2. The CDR3 DNA reads as TGTGCCAGCAGTTCCGACAGGGGCTATGGCTACACCTTC. It codes for CASSSDRGYGYTF.

The genes are TRBV28 and TRBJ1-1, with 7 bases that match TRBD1. Germline V gene lookup returns CDR1 MDHEN and CDR2 SYDVKM. The CDR3 consists of 14 residues. The V gene end was trimmed by 5 bases and the J gene end by 5 bases; junction bases not matched to a gene: 8. The CDR3 here is CASSATGVGTEAFF. CDR3 DNA sequence: TGTGCCAGCAGTGCAACAGGGGTAGGGACTGAAGCTTTCTTT.

The chain links TRBV19 to TRBJ1-3, with D hard to call. Germline loops: CDR1 LNHDA, CDR2 SQIVND (reference sequence). Between the trimmed V and J ends, which lost 3 bases and 8 bases, there was a span of 8 bases. The CDR3 has 12 amino acids. The CDR3 reads CASSMQVDTIYF. Written as DNA, the CDR3 is TGTGCCAGTAGTATGCAGGTAGACACCATATATTTT.

The sample holds one count of this clone. This chain connects TRBV19 to TRBJ2-5; perhaps TRBD2 as D (6 bases). The V end was cut by 3 bases, the J end by 5 bases, with 13 bases between. The CDR3 covers 14 residues. Germline V gene sequence: CDR1 LNHDA, CDR2 SQIVND (reference sequence). The CDR3 loop is CASSILARGETQYF. The CDR3 nucleotides are TGTGCCAGTAGTATCCTCGCTCGGGGGGAGACCCAGTACTTC. The variable domain in full, with the rest retrieved from reference TRBV19 and TRBJ2-5, is DGGITQSPKYLFRKEGQNVTLSCEQNLNHDAMYWYRQDPGQGLRLIYYSQIVNDFQKGDIAEGYSVSREKKESFPLTVTSAQKNPTAFYLCASSILARGETQYFGPGTRLLVL.

The genes are TRBV5-1 and TRBJ2-7; TRBD1 is a possible D gene (6 bases). Germline-derived CDR1 and CDR2 are SGHRS and YFSETQ. Trimming cost V 1 base and J 1 base, with 12 bases left between them. The CDR3 has 15 amino acids. CDR3 loop: CASSLLPGESYEQYF. CDR3 sequence (DNA): TGCGCCAGCAGCTTGTTGCCAGGGGAATCCTACGAGCAGTACTTC. Combining the CDR3 with reference TRBV5-1 and TRBJ2-7 gives the whole variable domain KAGVTQTPRYLIKTRGQQVTLSCSPISGHRSVSWYQQTPGQGLQFLFEYFSETQRNKGNFPGRFSGRQFSNSRSEMNVSTLELGDSALYLCASSLLPGESYEQYFGPGTRLTVT.

J is TRBJ2-5 and V is TRBV6-1, with a possible D match to TRBD1 (6 bases). The V gene's germline CDR1 is MNHNS and CDR2 SASEGT. V lost 3 bases and J lost 4, with 9 bases in between. This CDR3 contains 13 residues. Here the CDR3 reads CASSEQGRETQYF. The DNA for the CDR3 is TGTGCCAGCAGTGAGCAGGGGAGAGAGACCCAGTACTTC.

The rearrangement links TRBV11-1 to TRBJ1-4; D gene ambiguous. This CDR3 has 13 residues. CDR1 is SGHAT, CDR2 FQDESV, per germline (reference sequence). V lost 5 bases and J 8 bases, leaving 12 bases between the germline ends. The CDR3 coding sequence is TGTGCCAGCAGCCCCCAAAAGCGAGAAAAACTGTTTTTT. It yields the protein CASSPQKREKLFF.

The chain joins TRBV12-3 or TRBV12-4 to TRBJ2-7; D gene uncertain. The V end was cut by 0 bases, the J end by 4 bases, with 4 bases between. The CDR3 runs to 12 residues. The CDR3 here is CASSLARYEQYF. The DNA for the CDR3 is TGTGCCAGCAGTTTAGCGCGGTACGAGCAGTACTTC.

The J gene is TRBJ1-1, the V gene TRBV30; D gene uncertain. Per germline, CDR1 GTSNPN and CDR2 SVGIG (reference sequence). V lost 4 bases and J lost 5, with 11 bases in between. This CDR3 is built from 12 residues. The CDR3 coding sequence is TGTGCCTGGAAAGAACTAGAAACTGAAGCTTTCTTT. This gives the protein CAWKELETEAFF.

This sequence joins TRBV10-1 and TRBJ2-1; TRBD2 matches 14 bases. V lost 5 bases to trimming and J lost 0 bases; unmatched junction nucleotides: 9. The germline V gene has CDR1 WNHNN and CDR2 SYGVQD (reference sequence). The CDR3 spans 19 residues. The CDR3 DNA is TGCGCCAGCAGTAATCCCGGGACTAGCGGGGGAAGCTCCTACAATGAGCAGTTCTTC. It translates to CASSNPGTSGGSSYNEQFF.

The chain recombines TRBV29-1 with TRBJ2-3, with TRBD1 as a possible D gene (6 bases). The germline gives CDR1 SQVTM, CDR2 ANQGSEA. The CDR3 has 14 residues. V lost 5 bases, J lost 0 bases, and 12 bases lay in between. CDR3 sequence reads: CSVWTAGSTDTQYF. DNA for the CDR3: TGCAGCGTTTGGACAGCCGGTAGCACAGATACGCAGTATTTT.

The chain couples TRBV3-1 (or the pseudogene TRBV3-2) to TRBJ2-7; 7 positions agree with TRBD2. From germline, CDR1 is LGHDT and CDR2 YNNKEL (reference sequence). The CDR3 has 15 residues. With 5 bases clipped from V and 5 bases from J, the junction kept 12 bases outside the gene matches. CDR3 in DNA: TGTGCCAGCAGCGAACCTACGGGGGGTTACCACGAGCAGTACTTC. It specifies CASSEPTGGYHEQYF.

V and J are TRBV3-1 (or the pseudogene TRBV3-2) and TRBJ1-4, with unresolved D. V was cut by 4 bases and J by 5 bases, with 11 bases left in between. In germline, CDR1 is LGHDT, CDR2 YNNKEL (reference sequence). The CDR3 contains 14 residues. In DNA, the CDR3 is TGTGCCAGCAGCCGCGTAGTGCACAATGAAAAACTGTTTTTT. Its translation: CASSRVVHNEKLFF.

CDR3 sequence reads: CASSTTGTLIGTDTQYF. In DNA form, the CDR3 reads TGCGCCAGCAGCACAACCGGGACTCTAATCGGGACAGATACGCAGTATTTT. The rearrangement links TRBV5-1 to TRBJ2-3, with D perhaps matching TRBD2 (6 bases). This CDR3 comprises 17 residues. The germline gives CDR1 SGHRS, CDR2 YFSETQ. V was pared by 4 bases and J by 3 bases, with 21 bases between.

This chain uses TRBV7-9 with TRBJ2-3, with TRBD1 matching 8 bases. The CDR3 runs to 15 residues. The J segment lost 7 bases and the V segment lost 2 bases, leaving 8 bases of the junction unmatched. Germline V lookup: CDR1 SEHNR, CDR2 FQNEAQ (reference sequence). The CDR3 reads CASSLMTGADYTQYF. Here the CDR3 DNA reads TGTGCCAGCAGCTTAATGACAGGGGCTGATTATACGCAGTATTTT.

The chain carries TRBV9 and TRBJ2-4; D possibly corresponds to TRBD2 (7 bases). This CDR3 region has 16 residues. The V end was cut by 0 bases, the J end by 5 bases, with 15 bases between. Germline V lookup: CDR1 SGDLS, CDR2 YYNGEE. The CDR3 region has the DNA TGTGCCAGCAGCGTAGGGGCAGGGGCGGGAGAAAACATTCAGTACTTC. Its protein is CASSVGAGAGENIQYF.

Concerning this clone itself: This sample includes further DNA sequences coding for the same CDR3. V gene TRBV6-5 combines with J gene TRBJ2-1; 7 bases line up with TRBD1. Germline values: CDR1 MNHEY, CDR2 SVGAGI. Trimming at V came to 4 bases and at J to 0 bases, leaving 3 bases not matched to a gene. This CDR3 is built from 15 residues. In DNA form, the CDR3 reads TGTGCCAGCAGTTCGACAGGGAGCTCCTACAATGAGCAGTTCTTC. Protein: CASSSTGSSYNEQFF.

Regarding this clone: Other nucleotide sequences from this sample produce the same CDR3. This chain uses TRBV3-1 (or the pseudogene TRBV3-2) with TRBJ2-7; TRBD1 matches at 11 bases. Germline-derived CDR1 and CDR2 are LGHDT and YNNKEL (reference sequence). V dropped 4 bases and J dropped 3; count of bases not matched to a gene: 5. The CDR3 consists of 15 residues. CDR3 protein: CASSLSGTGGYEQYF. The CDR3 DNA reads as TGTGCCAGCAGCCTATCCGGGACAGGGGGCTACGAGCAGTACTTC.

The CDR3 sequence: CASSLSGTGASPLHF. CDR3 sequence (DNA): TGTGCCAGCAGTCTCTCCGGGACAGGGGCTTCACCCCTCCACTTT. The chain is built from TRBV28 and TRBJ1-6; the match to TRBD1 covers 10 bases. CDR1 is MDHEN, CDR2 SYDVKM, per germline. CDR3 length: 15 amino acids. V lost 5 bases, J lost 9 bases, and 7 bases stayed unmatched.

The chain joins TRBV7-9 to TRBJ1-2; no clear D. Germline V gene data show CDR1 as SEHNR and CDR2 as FQNEAQ (reference sequence). CDR3 size: 11 residues. V was shortened by 7 bases and J by 3 bases, with 6 bases between the two germline ends. CDR3 DNA sequence: TGTGCCAGCACGGCGGACTATGGCTACACCTTC. As protein: CASTADYGYTF.

The rearrangement joins TRBV6-5 to TRBJ1-6, with D possibly TRBD1 on 5 matching bases. Germline CDR1 reads MNHEY; CDR2 reads SVGAGI. Trimming took off 6 bases at V and 4 bases at J, with 13 bases between the two ends. The CDR3 contains 15 residues. CDR3 sequence: CASRSEGQYNSPLHF. Here the CDR3 DNA reads TGTGCCAGCAGGAGTGAAGGACAATATAATTCACCCCTCCACTTT.

CDR3 DNA: TGTGCCAGCAGTCAGGGGGGCCGCACAGATACGCAGTATTTT. It specifies CASSQGGRTDTQYF. This rearrangement joins TRBV11-2 to TRBJ2-3, with TRBD1 as a possible D gene (7 bases). Trimming pared 6 bases from V and 1 base from J, leaving 11 bases between. The CDR3 consists of 14 residues. The V gene's germline CDR1 is SGHAT and CDR2 FQNNGV.

The chain carries TRBV6-6 and TRBJ1-2; 8 bases align to TRBD1. Germline CDR1 reads MNHNY; CDR2 reads SVGAGI (reference sequence). Losses at the gene ends were 4 bases for V and 0 bases for J; bases not matched to a gene: 7. CDR3 size: 16 residues. The CDR3 here is CASSSQGAKANYGYTF. CDR3 DNA sequence: TGTGCCAGCAGTTCCCAGGGGGCCAAAGCTAACTATGGCTACACCTTC.